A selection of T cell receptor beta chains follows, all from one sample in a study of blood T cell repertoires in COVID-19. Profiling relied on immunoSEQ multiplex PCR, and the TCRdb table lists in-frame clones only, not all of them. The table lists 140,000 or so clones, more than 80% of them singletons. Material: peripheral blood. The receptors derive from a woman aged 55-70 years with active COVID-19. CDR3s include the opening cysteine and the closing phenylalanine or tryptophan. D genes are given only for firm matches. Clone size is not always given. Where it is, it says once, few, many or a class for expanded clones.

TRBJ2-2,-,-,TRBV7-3,TGTGCCAGCAGCTTAAATACGGGGTCCACCGGGGAGCTGTTTTTT,CASSLNTGSTGELFF
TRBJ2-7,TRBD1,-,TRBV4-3,TGCGCCAGCAGCCCTCGACAGGGGGACAACTACGAGCAGTACTTC,CASSPRQGDNYEQYF
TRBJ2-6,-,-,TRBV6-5,TGTGCCAGCAGTTACTTCAGTGGTGGGGCCAACGTCCTGACTTTC,CASSYFSGGANVLTF
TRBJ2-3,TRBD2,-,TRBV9,TGTGCCAGCAGCGTAGACCCCTTACTAGCGGGAGCCACAGATACGCAGTATTTT,CASSVDPLLAGATDTQYF
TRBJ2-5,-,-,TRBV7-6,TGTGCCAGCAGCTTAGAGGCCACAGCATCGGAGACCCAGTACTTC,CASSLEATASETQYF
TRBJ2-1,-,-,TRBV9,TGTGCCAGCAGCTCCGTCCATATAGGGGGAAATGAGCAGTTCTTC,CASSSVHIGGNEQFF
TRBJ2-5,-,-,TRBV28,TGTGCCAGCAGTCCCAACCTGGGTACTACTGAAGAGACCCAGTACTTC,CASSPNLGTTEETQYF
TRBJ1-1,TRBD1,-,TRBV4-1,TGCGCCAGCAGCCGACGACAGGGGAAAGACACTGAAGCTTTCTTT,CASSRRQGKDTEAFF
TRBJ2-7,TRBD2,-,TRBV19,TGTGCCAGTAGTATAGCCCCCAGGACTAGCGGGGCCTTCCTCTACGAGCAGTACTTC,CASSIAPRTSGAFLYEQYF
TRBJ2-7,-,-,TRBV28,TGTGCCAGCAGTTTAGGGCGCCTCACCTACGAGCAGTACTTC,CASSLGRLTYEQYF
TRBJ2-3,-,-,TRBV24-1,TGTGCCACCAGTGACGGACTAAACCCCGGGGGAGATACGCAGTATTTT,CATSDGLNPGGDTQYF
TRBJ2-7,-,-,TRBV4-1,TGCGCCAGCAGCCATTACCTGGGGCCCTACGAGCAGTACTTC,CASSHYLGPYEQYF
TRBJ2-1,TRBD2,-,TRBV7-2,TGTGCCAGCAGCTCCCCCAGAAGGGAGGGCCGAAATGAGCAGTTCTTC,CASSSPRREGRNEQFF
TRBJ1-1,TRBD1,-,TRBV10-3,TGTGCCATCAGCGGCGGACAGGGTGGGTACACTGAAGCTTTCTTT,CAISGGQGGYTEAFF
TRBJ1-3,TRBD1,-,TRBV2,TGTGCCTCGGGGCGGGACAGCTCAGTATCTGGAAACACCATATATTTT,CASGRDSSVSGNTIYF
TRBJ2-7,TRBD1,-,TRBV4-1,TGCGCCAGCAGCCCTTACATGCCGGGACAGGGCTACGAGCAGTACTTC,CASSPYMPGQGYEQYF
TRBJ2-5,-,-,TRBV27,TGTGCCAGCAGAAGGACAGCCTCCGTGGCCCAGTACTTC,CASRRTASVAQYF
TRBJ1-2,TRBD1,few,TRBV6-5,TGTGCCAGCAGGCCCCCCACAGGGGGAAGGAATGGCTACACCTTC,CASRPPTGGRNGYTF
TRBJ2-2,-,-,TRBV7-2,TGTGCCAGCAGCTTAGTCAGGGATGCCGGGGAGCTGTTTTTT,CASSLVRDAGELFF
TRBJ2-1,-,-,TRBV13,TGTGCCAGCAGCTACCGAAGAGGTGGTGAGCAGTTCTTC,CASSYRRGGEQFF
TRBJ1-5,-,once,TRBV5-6,TGTGCCAGCAGCGGATGGACAACTGGTGGGCAGCCCCAGCATTTT,CASSGWTTGGQPQHF
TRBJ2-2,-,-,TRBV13,TGTGCCAGCAGCTTAGTGTTCAGCGGAGAGGACACCGGGGAGCTGTTTTTT,CASSLVFSGEDTGELFF